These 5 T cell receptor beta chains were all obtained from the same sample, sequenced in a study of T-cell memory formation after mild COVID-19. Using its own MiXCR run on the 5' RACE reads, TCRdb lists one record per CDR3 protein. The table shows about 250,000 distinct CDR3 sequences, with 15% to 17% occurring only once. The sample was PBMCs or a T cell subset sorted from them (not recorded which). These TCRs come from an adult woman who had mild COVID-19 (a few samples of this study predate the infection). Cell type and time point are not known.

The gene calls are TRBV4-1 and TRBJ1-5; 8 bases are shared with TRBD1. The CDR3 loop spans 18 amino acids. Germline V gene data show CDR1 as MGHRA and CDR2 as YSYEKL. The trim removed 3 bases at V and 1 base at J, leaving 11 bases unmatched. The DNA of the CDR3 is TGCGCCAGCAGCCATTTAGACAGGGGAGGTTGGAGCAATCAGCCCCAGCATTTT. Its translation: CASSHLDRGGWSNQPQHF.

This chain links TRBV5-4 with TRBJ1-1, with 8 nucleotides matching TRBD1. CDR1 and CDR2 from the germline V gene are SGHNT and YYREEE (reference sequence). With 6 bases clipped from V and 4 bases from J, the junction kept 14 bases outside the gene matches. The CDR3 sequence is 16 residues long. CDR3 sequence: CASKRTGTPSGTEAFF. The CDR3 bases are TGTGCCAGCAAGCGGACAGGGACCCCTTCCGGCACTGAAGCTTTCTTT.

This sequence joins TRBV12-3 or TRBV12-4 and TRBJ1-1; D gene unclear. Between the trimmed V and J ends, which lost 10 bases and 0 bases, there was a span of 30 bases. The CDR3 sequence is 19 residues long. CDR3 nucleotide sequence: TGTGCCACCAGAAGTTGGGAAGGAGGTGTCGGGCCCATGAACACTGAAGCTTTCTTT. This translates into CATRSWEGGVGPMNTEAFF.

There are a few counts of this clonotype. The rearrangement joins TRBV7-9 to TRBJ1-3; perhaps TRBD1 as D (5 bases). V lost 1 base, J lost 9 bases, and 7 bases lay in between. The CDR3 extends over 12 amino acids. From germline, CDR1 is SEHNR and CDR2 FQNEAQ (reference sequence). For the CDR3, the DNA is TGTGCCAGCAGCTTAGATGGGGGCACCATATATTTT. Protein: CASSLDGGTIYF.

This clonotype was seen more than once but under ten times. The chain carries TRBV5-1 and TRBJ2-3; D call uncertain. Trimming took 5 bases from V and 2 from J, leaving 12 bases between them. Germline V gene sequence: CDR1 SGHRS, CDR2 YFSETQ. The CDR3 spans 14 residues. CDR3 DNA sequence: TGCGCCAGCAGAACGGCCTGGATCACAGATACGCAGTATTTT. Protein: CASRTAWITDTQYF.